This is a list of T cell receptor beta chains from one sample in a study of OX40 agonist ivuxolimab in advanced cancers. Produced via immunoSEQ multiplex PCR; TCRdb's table is partial and in-frame only. The table lists about 78,000 clones, roughly 93% of them singletons. The material was CD4+ or CD8+ T cells sorted from blood, obtained in a trial of the OX40 agonist ivuxolimab. These receptor sequences come from an adult with an advanced solid tumor such as melanoma, head and neck, liver or kidney cancer. Both conserved end residues are part of each CDR3. Each record gives: J gene, D gene, V gene, clone size, CDR3 DNA, CDR3 protein. The D gene is left open where the match is weak. Rows give clone size only sometimes, using once, few, many, or a class for an expanded clone.

>TRBJ2-3|.|TRBV13|.
TGTGCCAGCAGCTTAAATCCTAGCGGCACAGATACGCAGTATTTT
CASSLNPSGTDTQYF
>TRBJ1-5|.|TRBV27|.
TGTGCCAGCAGTTCCACCCTGAATCAGCCCCAGCATTTT
CASSSTLNQPQHF
>TRBJ1-5|.|TRBV30|.
TGTGCCTGGAGTGCGGGCACCTTCCAGCCCCAGCATTTT
CAWSAGTFQPQHF
>TRBJ1-2|.|TRBV18|.
TGTGCCAGCTCACCACAGGACTATGGCTACACCTTC
CASSPQDYGYTF
>TRBJ2-7|TRBD2|TRBV19|.
TGTGCCAGTAGTTTTTCCTCATTCAGCGGGAGGGCCTACGAGCAGTACTTC
CASSFSSFSGRAYEQYF
>TRBJ2-1|TRBD2|TRBV27|.
TGTGCCAGCAGTTTTAAATGGACTAGCGGGAGGAATGAGCAGTTCTTC
CASSFKWTSGRNEQFF
>TRBJ2-3|.|TRBV7-9|few
TGTGCCAGCAGTTACAGGGCTGATACGCAGTATTTT
CASSYRADTQYF
>TRBJ1-1|.|TRBV19|once
TGTGCCAGTAGTTGGGCCAGCTTGAACACTGAAGCTTTCTTT
CASSWASLNTEAFF
>TRBJ2-3|.|TRBV7-9|.
TGTGCCAGCAGCTTAATGGGAGATACGCAGTATTTT
CASSLMGDTQYF
>TRBJ2-7|.|TRBV27|.
TGTGCCAGCAGCCTTACTCCTCCGCTACTACGTGAGCAGTACTTC
CASSLTPPLLREQYF
>TRBJ1-2|.|TRBV4-2|.
TGTGCCAGCAGCCAAGATTGGCAGGGTGGCGGCTACACCTTC
CASSQDWQGGGYTF
>TRBJ1-2|.|TRBV5-5|.
TGTGCCAGCAGCTTGACGCCTCAGGGGTACTATGGCTACACCTTC
CASSLTPQGYYGYTF
>TRBJ1-1|.|TRBV7-9|.
TGTGCCAGCAGCTTAGGGGCAGGGTCCACTGAAGCTTTCTTT
CASSLGAGSTEAFF
>TRBJ2-3|.|TRBV5-1|.
TGCGCCAGCAGCTTGAGGCAGGACACAGATACGCAGTATTTT
CASSLRQDTDTQYF
>TRBJ1-1|TRBD1|TRBV18|.
TGTGCCAGCTCACCAAAACAGGGGGGCCATTCAAACACTGAAGCTTTCTTT
CASSPKQGGHSNTEAFF
>TRBJ2-5|TRBD2|TRBV5-1|.
TGCGCCAGCAGCGTATATCTAGCGGGCCAAGAGACCCAGTACTTC
CASSVYLAGQETQYF
>TRBJ1-1|.|TRBV5-1|.
TGCGCCAGCAGCTTGGAAGGTTTGGGGGGCACTGAAGCTTTCTTT
CASSLEGLGGTEAFF
>TRBJ1-2|.|TRBV6-1|.
TGTGCCAGCAGTGAGGGACCTTACAGGTCTGGCTACACCTTC
CASSEGPYRSGYTF
>TRBJ2-3|.|TRBV13|.
TGTGCCAGCAGCCGCGGACTTACCACAGATACGCAGTATTTT
CASSRGLTTDTQYF
>TRBJ1-4|.|TRBV6-1|.
TGTGCCAGCACCGGGACAACTAATGAAAAACTGTTTTTT
CASTGTTNEKLFF
>TRBJ2-7|.|TRBV5-1|.
TGCGCCAGCAGCTTGGGTCCCACAGGGCTGACCTACGAGCAGTACTTC
CASSLGPTGLTYEQYF
>TRBJ2-5|TRBD2|TRBV5-1|.
TGCGCCAGCAGCTTCGGAGCGGGAGGGGGCGACCAGTACTTC
CASSFGAGGGDQYF
>TRBJ2-1|.|TRBV20-1|once
TGCAGTGCTAGGAACAATGAGCAGTTCTTC
CSARNNEQFF
>TRBJ1-1|.|TRBV5-4|.
TGTGCCAGCGGGAGGGACCTGATGAACACTGAAGCTTTCTTT
CASGRDLMNTEAFF
>TRBJ2-1|TRBD2|TRBV27|once
TGTGCCAGCAGTACACCCAGGAGGGGAGGGCCGACTGAGCAGTTCTTC
CASSTPRRGGPTEQFF
>TRBJ2-5|.|TRBV5-1|.
TGCGCCAGCAGCTCCCGGAGCTTTCAGGAGACCCAGTACTTC
CASSSRSFQETQYF
>TRBJ1-1|.|TRBV6-6|.
TGTGCCAGCACTTTCCGGGACGTTAGGTTGGCTTTCTTT
CASTFRDVRLAFF
>TRBJ2-7|TRBD2|TRBV5-1|.
TGCGCCAGCAGCCCCGACTGGACTAGCTCCTACGAGCAGTACTTC
CASSPDWTSSYEQYF
>TRBJ1-2|TRBD1|TRBV7-9|.
TGTGCCACCCGGGACAGAAGGGATGGCTACACCTTC
CATRDRRDGYTF
>TRBJ1-4|.|TRBV14|once
TGTGCCAGCAGCCAAGATCCCGACCCCCGGGCAAAACTGTTTTTT
CASSQDPDPRAKLFF
>TRBJ2-3|.|TRBV5-6|.
TGTGCCAGCAGCTTCGTCCGGGGGGCCCCAGATACGCAGTATTTT
CASSFVRGAPDTQYF
>TRBJ2-7|TRBD2|TRBV6-5|.
TGTGCCAGCAGTAAACCGGGACTAGCAATCTACGAGCAGTACTTC
CASSKPGLAIYEQYF
>TRBJ1-4|.|TRBV15|.
TGTGCCACCAGCGACTCAGGGTATGGTGAAAAACTGTTTTTT
CATSDSGYGEKLFF
>TRBJ2-7|TRBD1|TRBV27|.
TGTGCCAGCAGTCCCAGTCCTCGGGACAGGAAGTACGAGCAGTACTTC
CASSPSPRDRKYEQYF
>TRBJ1-6|.|TRBV7-2|.
TGTGCCAGCAGCTTATTGAGGTCACCCCTCCACTTT
CASSLLRSPLHF
>TRBJ2-1|.|TRBV7-2|.
TGTGCCAGCAGCTTAGTTTGGCTTTACAATGAGCAGTTCTTC
CASSLVWLYNEQFF
>TRBJ1-2|TRBD1|TRBV18|.
TGTGCCAGCTCACCGGCGGGACAGGGCGGCTATGGCTACACCTTC
CASSPAGQGGYGYTF
>TRBJ2-7|TRBD2|TRBV28|.
TGTGCCAGCAGTACCACCCTACTATGGAAAGCGGGAGGGCCCGAGCAGTACTTC
CASSTTLLWKAGGPEQYF
>TRBJ1-2|.|TRBV2|.
TGTGCCAGCAGGAGAGGGGTCCCATATGGCTACACCTTC
CASRRGVPYGYTF
>TRBJ1-6|.|TRBV6-5|.
TGTGCCAGCAGTTACTCGGTCCTAAATTCACCCCTCCACTTT
CASSYSVLNSPLHF